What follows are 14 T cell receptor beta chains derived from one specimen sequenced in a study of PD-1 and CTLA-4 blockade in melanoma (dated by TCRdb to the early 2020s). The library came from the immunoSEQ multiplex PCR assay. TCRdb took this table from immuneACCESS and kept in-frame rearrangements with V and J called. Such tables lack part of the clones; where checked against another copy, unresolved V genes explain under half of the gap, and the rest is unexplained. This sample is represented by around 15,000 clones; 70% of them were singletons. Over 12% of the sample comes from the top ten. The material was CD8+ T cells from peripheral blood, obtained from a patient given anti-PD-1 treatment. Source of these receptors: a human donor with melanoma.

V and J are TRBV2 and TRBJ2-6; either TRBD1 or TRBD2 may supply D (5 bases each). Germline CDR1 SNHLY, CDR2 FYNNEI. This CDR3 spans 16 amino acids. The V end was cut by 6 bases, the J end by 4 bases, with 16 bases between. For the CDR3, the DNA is TGTGCCAGCAGAGTAGAAGAGGGGCGCGGGGCCAACGTCCTGACTTTC. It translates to CASRVEEGRGANVLTF.

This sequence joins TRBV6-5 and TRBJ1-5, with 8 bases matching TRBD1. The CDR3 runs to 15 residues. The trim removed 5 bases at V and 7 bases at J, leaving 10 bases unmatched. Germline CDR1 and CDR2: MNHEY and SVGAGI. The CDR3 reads CASSPAGGQGQPQHF. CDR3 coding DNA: TGTGCCAGCAGTCCGGCCGGAGGACAGGGACAGCCCCAGCATTTT.

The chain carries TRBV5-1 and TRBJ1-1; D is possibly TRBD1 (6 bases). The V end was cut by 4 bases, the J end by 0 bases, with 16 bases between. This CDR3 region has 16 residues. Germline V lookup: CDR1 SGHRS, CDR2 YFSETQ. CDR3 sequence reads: CASSPRLQGLNTEAFF. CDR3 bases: TGCGCCAGCAGCCCCCGGCTACAGGGTTTGAACACTGAAGCTTTCTTT.

Written as DNA, the CDR3 is TGTGCCAGCAGCTCCCGCGGGGCGAACACTGAAGCTTTCTTT. Its translation: CASSSRGANTEAFF. The chain joins TRBV7-2 to TRBJ1-1; tentatively, D is TRBD1 (5 bases). This CDR3 is 14 amino acids long. The germline V gene has CDR1 SGHTA and CDR2 FQGNSA. Trimming stripped 4 bases from V and 1 base from J, with 10 bases between.

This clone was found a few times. The CDR3 reads CASSLLAGEQYF. DNA for the CDR3: TGTGCCAGCAGCCTACTAGCGGGAGAGCAGTACTTC. The chain uses TRBV6-5 and TRBJ2-7, with 10 bases that match TRBD2. CDR1 and CDR2 (germline): MNHEY, SVGAGI. There are 12 residues in the CDR3. V lost 6 bases and J lost 7; bases outside the gene matches: 3.

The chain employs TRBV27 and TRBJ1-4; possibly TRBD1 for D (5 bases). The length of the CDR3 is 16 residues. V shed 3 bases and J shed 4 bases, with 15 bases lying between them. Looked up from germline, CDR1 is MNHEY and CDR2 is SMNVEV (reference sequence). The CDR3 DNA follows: TGTGCCAGCAGTTTGGACCGTGAGGGACTTAATGAAAAACTGTTTTTT. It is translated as CASSLDREGLNEKLFF.

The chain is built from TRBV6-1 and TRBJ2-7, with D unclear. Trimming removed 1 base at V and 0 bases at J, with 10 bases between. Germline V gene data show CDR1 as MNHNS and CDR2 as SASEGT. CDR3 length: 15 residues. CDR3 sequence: CASSEGLIISYEQYF. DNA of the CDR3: TGTGCCAGCAGTGAAGGTCTGATCATCTCCTACGAGCAGTACTTC.

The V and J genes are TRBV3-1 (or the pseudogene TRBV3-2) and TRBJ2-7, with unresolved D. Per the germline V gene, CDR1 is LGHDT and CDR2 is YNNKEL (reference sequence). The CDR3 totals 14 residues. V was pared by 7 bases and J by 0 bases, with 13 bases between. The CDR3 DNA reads TGTGCCAGCACCCCGAGGCGGTTCTCCTACGAGCAGTACTTC. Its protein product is CASTPRRFSYEQYF.

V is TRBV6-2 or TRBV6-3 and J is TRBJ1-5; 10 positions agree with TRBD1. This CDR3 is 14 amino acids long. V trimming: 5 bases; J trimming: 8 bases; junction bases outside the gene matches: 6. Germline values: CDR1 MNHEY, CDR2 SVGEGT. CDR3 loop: CASSPTGTGEPQHF. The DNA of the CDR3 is TGTGCCAGCAGTCCGACCGGGACAGGGGAGCCCCAGCATTTT.

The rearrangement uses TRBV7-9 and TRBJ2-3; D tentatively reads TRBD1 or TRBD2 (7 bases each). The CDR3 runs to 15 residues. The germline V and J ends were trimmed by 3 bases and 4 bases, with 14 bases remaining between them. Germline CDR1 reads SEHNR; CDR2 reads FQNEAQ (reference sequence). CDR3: CASSLGGRGPDTQYF. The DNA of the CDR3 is TGTGCCAGCAGCTTGGGTGGGAGGGGGCCAGATACGCAGTATTTT.

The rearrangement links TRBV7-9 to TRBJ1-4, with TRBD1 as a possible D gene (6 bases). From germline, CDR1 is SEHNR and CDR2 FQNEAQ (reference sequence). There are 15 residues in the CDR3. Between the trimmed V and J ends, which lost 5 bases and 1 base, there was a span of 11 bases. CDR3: CASSNGQKTNEKLFF. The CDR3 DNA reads TGTGCCAGCAGCAACGGACAGAAAACTAATGAAAAACTGTTTTTT.

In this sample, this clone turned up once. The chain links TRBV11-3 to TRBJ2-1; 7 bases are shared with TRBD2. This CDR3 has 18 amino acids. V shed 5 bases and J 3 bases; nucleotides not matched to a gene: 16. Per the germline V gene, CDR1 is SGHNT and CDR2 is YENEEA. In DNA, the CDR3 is TGTGCCAGCAGCAAAAAGGAGGCGGCGGGAGAAATCTACAATGAGCAGTTCTTC. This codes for CASSKKEAAGEIYNEQFF.

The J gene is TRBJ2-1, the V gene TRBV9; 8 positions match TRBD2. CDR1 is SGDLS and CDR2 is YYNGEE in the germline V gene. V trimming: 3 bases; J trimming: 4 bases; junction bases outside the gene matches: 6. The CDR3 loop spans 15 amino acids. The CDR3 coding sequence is TGTGCCAGCAGCGAGGTAGGGACTAGTTACAATGAGCAGTTCTTC. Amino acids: CASSEVGTSYNEQFF.

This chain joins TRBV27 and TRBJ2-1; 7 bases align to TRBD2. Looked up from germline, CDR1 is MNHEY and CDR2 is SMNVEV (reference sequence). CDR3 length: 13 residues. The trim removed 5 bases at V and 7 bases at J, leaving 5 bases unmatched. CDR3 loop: CASSRGSGNEQFF. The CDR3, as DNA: TGTGCCAGCAGTCGCGGGAGCGGTAATGAGCAGTTCTTC.